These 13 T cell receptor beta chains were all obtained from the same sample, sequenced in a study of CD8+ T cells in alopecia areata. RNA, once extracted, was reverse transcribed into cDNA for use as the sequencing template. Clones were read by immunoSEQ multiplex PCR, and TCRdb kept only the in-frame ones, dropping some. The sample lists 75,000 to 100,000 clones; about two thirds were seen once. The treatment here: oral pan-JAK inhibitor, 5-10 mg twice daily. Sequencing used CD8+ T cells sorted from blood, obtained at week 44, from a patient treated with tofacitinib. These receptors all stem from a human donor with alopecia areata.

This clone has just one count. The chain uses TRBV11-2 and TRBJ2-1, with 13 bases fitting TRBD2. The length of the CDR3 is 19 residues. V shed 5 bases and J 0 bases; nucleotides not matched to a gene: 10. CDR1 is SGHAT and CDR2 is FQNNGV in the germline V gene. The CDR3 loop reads CASSAAGTSGARSYNEQFF. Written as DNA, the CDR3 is TGTGCCAGCAGCGCGGCCGGGACTAGCGGGGCCCGCTCCTACAATGAGCAGTTCTTC.

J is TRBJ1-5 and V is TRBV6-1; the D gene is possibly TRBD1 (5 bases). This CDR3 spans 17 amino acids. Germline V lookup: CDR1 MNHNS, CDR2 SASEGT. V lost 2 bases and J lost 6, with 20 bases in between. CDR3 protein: CASSERGGVPSRQPQHF. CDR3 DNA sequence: TGTGCCAGCAGTGAAAGGGGAGGAGTCCCGTCTCGTCAGCCCCAGCATTTT.

The CDR3 reads CSVGQGNTEAFF. The CDR3, as DNA: TGCAGCGTGGGACAGGGAAACACTGAAGCTTTCTTT. The chain is built from TRBV29-1 and TRBJ1-1; 9 bases align to TRBD1. Germline V gives CDR1 SQVTM, CDR2 ANQGSEA. V lost 6 bases to trimming and J lost 2 bases; unmatched junction nucleotides: 1. The CDR3 covers 12 residues.

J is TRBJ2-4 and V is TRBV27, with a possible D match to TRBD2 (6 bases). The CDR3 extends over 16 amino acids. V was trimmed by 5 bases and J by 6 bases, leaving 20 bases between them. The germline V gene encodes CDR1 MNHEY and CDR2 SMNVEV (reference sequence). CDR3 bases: TGTGCCAGCAGTACTTACCGGGAGCCCCATGCAAACATTCAGTACTTC. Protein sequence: CASSTYREPHANIQYF.

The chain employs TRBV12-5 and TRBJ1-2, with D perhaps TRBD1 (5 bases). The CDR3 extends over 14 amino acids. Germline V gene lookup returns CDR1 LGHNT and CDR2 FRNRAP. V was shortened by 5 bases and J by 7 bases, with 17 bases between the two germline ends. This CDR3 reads CASGPEQGGLGYTF. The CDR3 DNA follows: TGTGCTAGTGGTCCAGAGCAGGGAGGGCTTGGCTACACCTTC.

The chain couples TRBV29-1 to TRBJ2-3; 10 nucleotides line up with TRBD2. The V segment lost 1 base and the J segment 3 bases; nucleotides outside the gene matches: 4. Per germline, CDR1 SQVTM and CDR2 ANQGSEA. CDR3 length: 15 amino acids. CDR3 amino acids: CSVEGLAGETDTQYF. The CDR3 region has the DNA TGCAGCGTTGAAGGGCTAGCGGGGGAGACAGATACGCAGTATTTT.

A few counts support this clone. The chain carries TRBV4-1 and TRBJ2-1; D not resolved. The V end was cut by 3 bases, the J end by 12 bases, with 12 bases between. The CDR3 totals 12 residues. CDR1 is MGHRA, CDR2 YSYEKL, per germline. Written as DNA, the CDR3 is TGCGCCAGCAGCCAGCAACCTGGGTTGCAGTTCTTC. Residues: CASSQQPGLQFF.

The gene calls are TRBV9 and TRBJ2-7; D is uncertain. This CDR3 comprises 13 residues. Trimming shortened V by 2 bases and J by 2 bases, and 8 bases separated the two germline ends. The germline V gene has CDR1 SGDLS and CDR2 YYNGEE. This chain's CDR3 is CASSVGKAYEQYF. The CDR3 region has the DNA TGTGCCAGCAGCGTTGGGAAGGCCTACGAGCAGTACTTC.

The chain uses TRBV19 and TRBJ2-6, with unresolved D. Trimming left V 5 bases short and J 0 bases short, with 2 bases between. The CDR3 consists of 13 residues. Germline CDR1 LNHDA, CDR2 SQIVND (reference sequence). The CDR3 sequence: CASSSSGANVLTF. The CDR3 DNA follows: TGTGCCAGTAGTTCCTCTGGGGCCAACGTCCTGACTTTC.

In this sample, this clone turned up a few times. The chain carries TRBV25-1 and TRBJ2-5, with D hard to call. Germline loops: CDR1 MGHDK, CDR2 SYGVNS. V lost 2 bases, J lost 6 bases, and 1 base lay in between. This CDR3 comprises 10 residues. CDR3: CASSEQTQYF. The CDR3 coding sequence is TGTGCCAGCAGTGAACAGACCCAGTACTTC.

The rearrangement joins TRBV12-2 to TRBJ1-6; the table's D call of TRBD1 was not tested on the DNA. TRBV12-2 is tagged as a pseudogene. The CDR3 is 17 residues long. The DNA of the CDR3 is TGTGCAAGTCGCTTAACGATGTGGGCAGGGAACAATTCACCCCTCCACTTT. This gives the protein CASRLTMWAGNNSPLHF.

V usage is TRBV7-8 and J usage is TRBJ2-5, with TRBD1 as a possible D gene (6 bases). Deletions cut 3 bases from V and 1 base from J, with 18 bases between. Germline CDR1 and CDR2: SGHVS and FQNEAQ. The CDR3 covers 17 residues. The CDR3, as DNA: TGTGCCAGCAGCTTTTCTGCAGGGGCGAAAGTCCAAGAGACCCAGTACTTC. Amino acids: CASSFSAGAKVQETQYF.

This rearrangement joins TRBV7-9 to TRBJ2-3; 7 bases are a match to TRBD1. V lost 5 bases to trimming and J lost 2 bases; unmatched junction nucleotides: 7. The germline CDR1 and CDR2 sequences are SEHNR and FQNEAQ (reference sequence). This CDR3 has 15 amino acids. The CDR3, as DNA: TGTGCCAGCAGCCGACAGGGTTCGGACACAGATACGCAGTATTTT. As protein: CASSRQGSDTDTQYF.